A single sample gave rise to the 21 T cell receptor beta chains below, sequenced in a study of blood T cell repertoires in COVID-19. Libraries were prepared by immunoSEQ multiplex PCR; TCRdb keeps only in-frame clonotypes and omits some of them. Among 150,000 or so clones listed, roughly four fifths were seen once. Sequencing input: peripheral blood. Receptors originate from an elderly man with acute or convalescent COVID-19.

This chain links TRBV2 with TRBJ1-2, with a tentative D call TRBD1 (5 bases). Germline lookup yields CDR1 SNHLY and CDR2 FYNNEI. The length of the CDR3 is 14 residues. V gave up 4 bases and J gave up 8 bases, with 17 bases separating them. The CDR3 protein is CASSVSDRAGGYTF. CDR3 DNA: TGTGCCAGCAGTGTCAGCGACAGAGCGGGCGGCTACACCTTC.

The CDR3 sequence: CASSPQGQIVYGYTF. The CDR3 bases are TGTGCCAGCAGCCCTCAGGGACAGATAGTCTATGGCTACACCTTC. This rearrangement joins TRBV2 to TRBJ1-2, with TRBD1 matching 7 bases. After removal of 6 bases from V and 4 bases from J, the junction contained 11 bases not matched to a gene. Germline lookup yields CDR1 SNHLY and CDR2 FYNNEI. The CDR3 covers 15 residues.

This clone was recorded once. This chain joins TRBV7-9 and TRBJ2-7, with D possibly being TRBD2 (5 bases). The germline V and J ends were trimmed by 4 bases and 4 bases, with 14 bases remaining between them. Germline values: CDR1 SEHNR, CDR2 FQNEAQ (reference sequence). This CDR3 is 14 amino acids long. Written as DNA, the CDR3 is TGTGCCAGCAGCTATACGGCGAGGGATTACGAGCAGTACTTC. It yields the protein CASSYTARDYEQYF.

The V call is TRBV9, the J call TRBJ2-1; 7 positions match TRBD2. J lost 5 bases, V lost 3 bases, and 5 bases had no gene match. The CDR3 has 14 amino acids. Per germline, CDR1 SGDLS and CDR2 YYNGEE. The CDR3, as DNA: TGTGCCAGCAGCGCCTCCGGGACTAACAATGAGCAGTTCTTC. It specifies CASSASGTNNEQFF.

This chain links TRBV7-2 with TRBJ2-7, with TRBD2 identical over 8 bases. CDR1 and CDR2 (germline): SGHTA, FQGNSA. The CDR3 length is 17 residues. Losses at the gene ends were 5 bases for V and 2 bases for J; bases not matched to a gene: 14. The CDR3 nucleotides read TGTGCCAGCAGCCCGTATGGCGGGGGGCCGCCTCCCTACGAGCAGTACTTC. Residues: CASSPYGGGPPPYEQYF.

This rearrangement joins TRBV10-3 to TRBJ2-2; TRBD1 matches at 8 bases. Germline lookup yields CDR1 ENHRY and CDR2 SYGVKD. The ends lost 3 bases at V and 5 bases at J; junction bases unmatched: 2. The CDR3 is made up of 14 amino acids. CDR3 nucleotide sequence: TGTGCCATCAGTGATAGACAGGGGACCGGGGAGCTGTTTTTT. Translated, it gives CAISDRQGTGELFF.

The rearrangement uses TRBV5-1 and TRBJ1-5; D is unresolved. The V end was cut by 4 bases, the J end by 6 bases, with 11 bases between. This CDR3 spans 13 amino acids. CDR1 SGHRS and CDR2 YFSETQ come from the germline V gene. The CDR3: CASSAFGGQPQHF. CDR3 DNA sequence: TGCGCCAGCAGCGCCTTCGGTGGTCAGCCCCAGCATTTT. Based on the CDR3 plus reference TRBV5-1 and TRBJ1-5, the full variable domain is KAGVTQTPRYLIKTRGQQVTLSCSPISGHRSVSWYQQTPGQGLQFLFEYFSETQRNKGNFPGRFSGRQFSNSRSEMNVSTLELGDSALYLCASSAFGGQPQHFGDGTRLSIL.

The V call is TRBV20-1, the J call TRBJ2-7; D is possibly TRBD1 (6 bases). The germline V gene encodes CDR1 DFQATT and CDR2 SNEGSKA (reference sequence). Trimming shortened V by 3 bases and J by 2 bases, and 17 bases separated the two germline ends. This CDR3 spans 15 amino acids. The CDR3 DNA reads TGCAGTGCTAGTCCTGGGCAGGGGCGGCCCTACGAGCAGTACGTC. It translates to CSASPGQGRPYEQYV.

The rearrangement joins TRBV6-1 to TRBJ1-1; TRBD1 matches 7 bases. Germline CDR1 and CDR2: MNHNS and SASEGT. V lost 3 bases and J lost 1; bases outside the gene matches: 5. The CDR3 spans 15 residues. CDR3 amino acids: CASSDLKGANTEAFF. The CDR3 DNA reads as TGTGCCAGCAGTGATTTAAAGGGGGCGAACACTGAAGCTTTCTTT.

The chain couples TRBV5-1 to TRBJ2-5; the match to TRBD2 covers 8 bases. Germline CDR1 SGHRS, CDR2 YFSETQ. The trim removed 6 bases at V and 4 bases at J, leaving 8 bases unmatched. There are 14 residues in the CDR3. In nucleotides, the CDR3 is TGCGCCAGCACCATGACTAGCGCCGCAGAGACCCAGTACTTC. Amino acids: CASTMTSAAETQYF.

This CDR3 is CASSFRDYNQPQHF. The CDR3 bases are TGTGCCAGCAGCTTCCGGGATTACAATCAGCCCCAGCATTTT. The chain recombines TRBV5-6 with TRBJ1-5, with D hard to call. The germline gives CDR1 SGHDT, CDR2 YYEEEE. Trimming removed 2 bases from V and 3 bases from J, with 9 bases in between. CDR3 length equals 14 residues.

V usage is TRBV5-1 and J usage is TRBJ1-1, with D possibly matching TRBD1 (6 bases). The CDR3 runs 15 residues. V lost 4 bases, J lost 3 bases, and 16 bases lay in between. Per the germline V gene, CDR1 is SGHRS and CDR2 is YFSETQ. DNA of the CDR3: TGCGCCAGCAGCCGTGGTAACAGGGATCACACTGAAGCTTTCTTT. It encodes CASSRGNRDHTEAFF.

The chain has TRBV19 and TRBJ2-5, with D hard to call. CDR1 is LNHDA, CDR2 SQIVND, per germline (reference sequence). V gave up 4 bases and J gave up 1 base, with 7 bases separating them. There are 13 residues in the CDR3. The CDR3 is CASSNLGQETQYF. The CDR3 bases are TGTGCCAGTAGTAATCTAGGCCAAGAGACCCAGTACTTC.

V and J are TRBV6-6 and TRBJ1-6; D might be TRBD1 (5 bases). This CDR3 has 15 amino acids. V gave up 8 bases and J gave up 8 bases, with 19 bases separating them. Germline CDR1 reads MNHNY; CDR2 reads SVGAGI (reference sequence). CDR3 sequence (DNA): TGTGCCAGCTCATATGCGCAGGGAATGGATTCACCCCTCCACTTT. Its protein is CASSYAQGMDSPLHF.

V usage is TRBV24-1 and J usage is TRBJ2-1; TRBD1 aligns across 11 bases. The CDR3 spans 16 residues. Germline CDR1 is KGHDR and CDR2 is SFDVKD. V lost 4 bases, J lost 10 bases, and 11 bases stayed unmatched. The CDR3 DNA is TGTGCCACCAGTGAAACTCCCGGGACAGGGGGTCCGGAGCAGTTCTTC. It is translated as CATSETPGTGGPEQFF.

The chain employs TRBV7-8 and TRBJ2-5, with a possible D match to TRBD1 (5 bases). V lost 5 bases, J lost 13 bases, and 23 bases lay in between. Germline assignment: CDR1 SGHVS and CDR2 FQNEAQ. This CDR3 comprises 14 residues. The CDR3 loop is CASSPLRVAPLTYF. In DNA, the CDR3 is TGTGCCAGCAGCCCCCTCAGGGTAGCCCCCTTGACGTACTTC.

The CDR3 DNA is TGCGCCAGCAGCTTAGGGGGAACTGGGGCCAACGTCCTGACTTTC. It yields the protein CASSLGGTGANVLTF. This chain links TRBV5-1 with TRBJ2-6; D is perhaps TRBD1 (6 bases). CDR3 length: 15 amino acids. V lost 2 bases and J 2 bases, leaving 8 bases between the germline ends. Germline V gene data show CDR1 as SGHRS and CDR2 as YFSETQ. Supplemented by reference TRBV5-1 and TRBJ2-6, the full variable domain reads KAGVTQTPRYLIKTRGQQVTLSCSPISGHRSVSWYQQTPGQGLQFLFEYFSETQRNKGNFPGRFSGRQFSNSRSEMNVSTLELGDSALYLCASSLGGTGANVLTFGAGSRLTVL.

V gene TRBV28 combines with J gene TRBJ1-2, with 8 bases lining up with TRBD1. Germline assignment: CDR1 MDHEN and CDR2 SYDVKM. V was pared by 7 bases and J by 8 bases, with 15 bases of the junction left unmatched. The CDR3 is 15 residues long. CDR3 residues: CASTLGARGLSGYTF. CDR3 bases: TGTGCCAGCACTCTGGGGGCCAGGGGGCTCAGCGGCTACACCTTC.

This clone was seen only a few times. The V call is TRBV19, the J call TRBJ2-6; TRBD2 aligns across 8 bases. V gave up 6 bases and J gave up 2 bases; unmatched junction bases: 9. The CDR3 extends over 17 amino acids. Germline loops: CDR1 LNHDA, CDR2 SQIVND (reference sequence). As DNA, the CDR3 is TGTGCCAGTAGCTTAAGCGGGGGATCTGCTGGGGCCAACGTCCTGACTTTC. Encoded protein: CASSLSGGSAGANVLTF.

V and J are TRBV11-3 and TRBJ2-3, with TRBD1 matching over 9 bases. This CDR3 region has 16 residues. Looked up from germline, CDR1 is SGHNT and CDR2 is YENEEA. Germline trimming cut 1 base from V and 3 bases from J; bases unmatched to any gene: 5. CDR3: CASSLGTGVSTDTQYF. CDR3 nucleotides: TGTGCCAGCAGCTTAGGGACAGGGGTATCAACAGATACGCAGTATTTT.

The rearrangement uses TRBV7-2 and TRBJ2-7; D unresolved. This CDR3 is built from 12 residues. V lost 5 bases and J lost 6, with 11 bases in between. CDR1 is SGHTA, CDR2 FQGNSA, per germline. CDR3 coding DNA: TGTGCCAGCAGCACCACTCCTTTCGAGCAGTACTTC. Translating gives CASSTTPFEQYF.